This entry features one T cell receptor (beta chain) sequence. What it binds is unknown. The PCR ran on 60 Vbeta and 13 Jbeta primers. Some clones are missing from TCRdb's copy, which holds only in-frame ones; the method was immunoSEQ multiplex PCR. The sample records some 240,000 clones, almost 80% being singletons. This sample is part of a study of cytomegalovirus exposure and HLA in healthy donors. The study's findings and limits: For presence/absence analyses, sequencing depth was assumed to be roughly uniform across donors. In a later analysis, TCR association rates varied by HLA locus: DRB1 most, HLA-C fewest. An analysis done earlier found most TCR beta V segments productive about 87% or about 30% of the time. The authors enumerated roughly 180 TCR beta chains as linked to cytomegalovirus.

The sample was PBMCs. This clonotype originated in a male donor in good health and CMV-seronegative.

CDR3 DNA sequence: TGTGCCAGCAGTCGGACAGGGGACCCTATCTATGGCTACACCTTC. Its translation: CASSRTGDPIYGYTF. This sequence joins TRBV6-1 and TRBJ1-2, with 9 bases that match TRBD1. Trimming cost V 5 bases and J 4 bases; bases outside gene matches: 8. The germline CDR1 and CDR2 sequences are MNHNS and SASEGT. This CDR3 region has 15 residues.